Here is one TCR beta chain with its context. The data were produced by immunoSEQ multiplex PCR, yet TCRdb's version contains in-frame clones alone and is incomplete. The sample yields under 150,000 clones, 70% to 90% seen once. The data were taken from a study of blood T cell repertoires in COVID-19. The source is a man aged 60 to 69 with active or convalescent COVID-19. The sequenced material came from peripheral blood.

CDR3 nucleotides: TGTGCCAGCTCACCACCGCCAGGGCTCGAGCAGTACTTC. It yields the protein CASSPPPGLEQYF. The chain links TRBV18 to TRBJ2-7, with D possibly being TRBD1 (5 bases). V lost 0 bases, J lost 6 bases, and 9 bases lay in between. Per germline, CDR1 KGHSH and CDR2 LQKENI. The CDR3 extends over 13 amino acids.